These T cell receptor beta chains were read from a single sample in a study of radiation and T cells in renal cell carcinoma. Using immunoSEQ multiplex PCR, the repertoire was profiled, and TCRdb retains in-frame clones only, with some absent. There are roughly 130,000 clones in the sample; roughly 91% occur only once, and 5.8% lies in the top ten. The starting material was blood, obtained from a patient whose treatment included radiotherapy and nephrectomy. These receptors were collected from a woman aged 70-85 years with renal cell carcinoma. Each CDR3 is given with its conserved first and last residue. Each record gives: CDR3 DNA, CDR3 protein, J gene, D gene, clone size, V gene. The D gene is left open where the match is weak. Only part of the rows carry a size: once, few, many, or a class if the clone is expanded.

TGTGCCAGCAGTGAGCCTGGAGGGGGCAACTACGAGCAGTACTTC	CASSEPGGGNYEQYF	TRBJ2-7	NA	NA	TRBV25-1
TGTGCCTGGAGCGGGACGGTGAACACTGAAGCTTTCTTT	CAWSGTVNTEAFF	TRBJ1-1	NA	NA	TRBV30
TGTGCCAGCAGTTCCTTGGGGAGGGGTAGAATGAACACTGAAGCTTTCTTT	CASSSLGRGRMNTEAFF	TRBJ1-1	NA	NA	TRBV27
TGTGCCACCAGCAGAGATGCGCGGGGGACAGCCCCAGATACGCAGTATTTT	CATSRDARGTAPDTQYF	TRBJ2-3	NA	NA	TRBV15
TGTGCCAGCAGCCCCAGACTAGCGGCTAACACCGGGGAGCTGTTTTTT	CASSPRLAANTGELFF	TRBJ2-2	TRBD2	NA	TRBV9
TGCGCCCCCGGAGACGGAAGGGAATTTAGCAATCAGCCCCAGCATTTT	CAPGDGREFSNQPQHF	TRBJ1-5	NA	NA	TRBV10-1
TGTGCCAGCAGCTCCACCGTCCCGGGGACAGGGACCCAAGAGACCCAGTACTTC	CASSSTVPGTGTQETQYF	TRBJ2-5	TRBD1	NA	TRBV14
TGTGCCAGCAGCGCCAGGACGGATAGAAACTATGGCTACACCTTC	CASSARTDRNYGYTF	TRBJ1-2	NA	NA	TRBV11-2
TGTGCCAGCAGCTCACAGGTCAACACTGAAGCTTTCTTT	CASSSQVNTEAFF	TRBJ1-1	NA	NA	TRBV7-2
TGTGCCAGCAGCTTTACAGGTGAGACCTACGAGCAGTACTTC	CASSFTGETYEQYF	TRBJ2-7	NA	NA	TRBV11-1
TGTGCCAGCAGTGAAACTGTATCGGGGACTGAAGCTTTCTTT	CASSETVSGTEAFF	TRBJ1-1	NA	NA	TRBV2
TGTGCCAGCAGCGAGACTGGGAACACTGAAGCTTTCTTT	CASSETGNTEAFF	TRBJ1-1	NA	few	TRBV4-2
TGTGCCAGCAGCAAGGGGGAGTTGGGTAATCAGCCCCAGCATTTT	CASSKGELGNQPQHF	TRBJ1-5	NA	NA	TRBV5-8
TGTGCCAGCAGTGTTCGCGGGGGGACCACCGGGGAGCTGTTTTTT	CASSVRGGTTGELFF	TRBJ2-2	TRBD2	once	TRBV9
TGTGCCAGCAGCCTCAGGGGGGACAATCAGCCCCAGCATTTT	CASSLRGDNQPQHF	TRBJ1-5	TRBD1	NA	TRBV7-2
TGTGCCAGCAGCTGGTTTACAGGGGGCGGGGAAGAGACCCAGTACTTC	CASSWFTGGGEETQYF	TRBJ2-5	TRBD1	NA	TRBV5-6
TGTGCCAGCAGTTTAACGGGGGGTAGAACTGAAGCTTTCTTT	CASSLTGGRTEAFF	TRBJ1-1	NA	NA	TRBV28
TGTGCCAGCAGGCAAGGACAGGGGGCTAACTATGGCTACACCTTC	CASRQGQGANYGYTF	TRBJ1-2	TRBD1	NA	TRBV7-8
TGTGCCAGTAGTATAGTATCCGACTATGGCTACACCTTC	CASSIVSDYGYTF	TRBJ1-2	NA	NA	TRBV19
TGTGCCAGCAGTGTACGGGCTACCACCATTCTAACTGAAGCTTTCTTT	CASSVRATTILTEAFF	TRBJ1-1	NA	NA	TRBV2
TGTGCCAGTAGTTCGGCAGGGGGCCGCACTATGAACACTGAAGCTTTCTTT	CASSSAGGRTMNTEAFF	TRBJ1-1	TRBD1	once	TRBV19
TGCGCCAGCAGCCAAGAACCCGGGACAGGGGCTAATTCACCCCTCCACTTT	CASSQEPGTGANSPLHF	TRBJ1-6	TRBD1	NA	TRBV4-3
TGTGCCAGCAGCCTAGCGGGGGGGCGGAGTTACGAGCAGTACTTC	CASSLAGGRSYEQYF	TRBJ2-7	TRBD2	few	TRBV5-4
TGTGCCAGCAGGGGGGTGTCAAACACCGGGGAGCTGTTTTTT	CASRGVSNTGELFF	TRBJ2-2	NA	NA	TRBV6-5
TGCGCCAGCAGCCAAGGTCCAGGGGGCTTACCCCTCCACTTT	CASSQGPGGLPLHF	TRBJ1-6	TRBD1	medium-sized	TRBV4-3
TGTGCCAGCAGCTCCTACAGGGGGCGCGACACTGAAGCTTTCTTT	CASSSYRGRDTEAFF	TRBJ1-1	TRBD1	NA	TRBV11-3
TGTGCCAGCAGCTTCCGAGGGTACACTGAAGCTTTCTTT	CASSFRGYTEAFF	TRBJ1-1	NA	few	TRBV7-2
TGCAGCGTTGAAGCCCGTACTAGCACAGATACGCAGTATTTT	CSVEARTSTDTQYF	TRBJ2-3	NA	NA	TRBV29-1
TGCGCCAGCAGCTACCAACAGGGGGCAAATGGAAACACCATATATTTT	CASSYQQGANGNTIYF	TRBJ1-3	TRBD1	NA	TRBV5-1
TGTGCCTGGAAACGACAGGGCGGCGAAAAACTGTTTTTT	CAWKRQGGEKLFF	TRBJ1-4	TRBD1	NA	TRBV30
TGCAGCGTTGAAGATGGGGCTAGCGGGGGTTCTTCCTACGAGCAGTACTTC	CSVEDGASGGSSYEQYF	TRBJ2-7	TRBD2	NA	TRBV29-1
TGTGCCAGCAGCTCTCCGGGACGGAACTATGGCTACACCTTC	CASSSPGRNYGYTF	TRBJ1-2	NA	NA	TRBV14
TGTGCCAGTAGCGGGACAGGGGGAGCCAAAAACATTCAGTACTTC	CASSGTGGAKNIQYF	TRBJ2-4	TRBD1	NA	TRBV19
TGTGCCAGCAGCTCTAGCGTTGGATACGAGCAGTACTTC	CASSSSVGYEQYF	TRBJ2-7	NA	NA	TRBV7-3
TGTGCCAGCAGCGTAGCGGCTAGCGGTTACAATGAGCAGTTCTTC	CASSVAASGYNEQFF	TRBJ2-1	TRBD2	NA	TRBV9
TGTGCCACCAGCAGAGGGAAGACAGGGAGCAAGGATGGCTACACCTTC	CATSRGKTGSKDGYTF	TRBJ1-2	TRBD1	NA	TRBV15
TGTGCCAGCAGTTTAGTAGAGTCGGGGGTCGGTGCTTTCTTT	CASSLVESGVGAFF	TRBJ1-1	NA	NA	TRBV27
TGTGCCAGCAGCCTGAACAGATCACCCCTCCACTTT	CASSLNRSPLHF	TRBJ1-6	NA	NA	TRBV2
TGTGCCAGCAGCTTCCCGGGACTGTGGGCTTTCTTT	CASSFPGLWAFF	TRBJ1-1	NA	NA	TRBV7-2
TGTGCCAGCAGCTTAGTTGCGACCTACACAGATACGCAGTATTTT	CASSLVATYTDTQYF	TRBJ2-3	NA	NA	TRBV11-2
TGTGCCATCAGGCGGGATACAGGGCAAGGCGAGCAGTACTTC	CAIRRDTGQGEQYF	TRBJ2-7	NA	NA	TRBV10-3
TGTGCCAGCAGATCAGCGCAGGGGGCGGGTGGCTACACCTTC	CASRSAQGAGGYTF	TRBJ1-2	TRBD1	NA	TRBV28
TGTGCCACCAGCAGAGGGGAGACAGGGTATGGCTACACCTTC	CATSRGETGYGYTF	TRBJ1-2	TRBD1	once	TRBV15
TGTGCCAGCAGCCAAGAATTCGTAGGGATGGAGACTGAAGCTTTCTTT	CASSQEFVGMETEAFF	TRBJ1-1	NA	NA	TRBV4-2
TGTGCCAGCAGTGGGGGGACTCGACCGGAGACCCAGTACTTC	CASSGGTRPETQYF	TRBJ2-5	NA	once	TRBV28
TGTGCCATCAACCCGGGACACGCAAACACTGAAGCTTTCTTT	CAINPGHANTEAFF	TRBJ1-1	NA	NA	TRBV10-3
TGTGCCAGTAGTTATGGACAGGTCAACACTGAAGCTTTCTTT	CASSYGQVNTEAFF	TRBJ1-1	TRBD1	NA	TRBV19
TGTGCCAGCAATGACGGGGCAGTCTATGGCTACACCTTC	CASNDGAVYGYTF	TRBJ1-2	NA	NA	TRBV6-1
TGCGCCAGCAGCCAAGAAAACAGCTATGGCTACACCTTC	CASSQENSYGYTF	TRBJ1-2	NA	NA	TRBV4-3
TGTGCCAGTAGTACAGGGATTCAAGAGACCCAGTACTTC	CASSTGIQETQYF	TRBJ2-5	NA	NA	TRBV19
TGTGCCAGCAGTTCCGAACAGGGTACCTATGGCTACACCTTC	CASSSEQGTYGYTF	TRBJ1-2	NA	NA	TRBV27
TGTGCCTGGAGTAGAGATCTGGGGGGGCTCTCCTACGAGCAGTACTTC	CAWSRDLGGLSYEQYF	TRBJ2-7	NA	NA	TRBV30